A selection of T cell receptor beta chains follows, all from one sample in a study of blood T cell repertoires in COVID-19. The data were produced by immunoSEQ multiplex PCR, yet TCRdb's version contains in-frame clones alone and is incomplete. The table records 250,000 to 350,000 clones, approximately 86% of them present only once. Sample: peripheral blood. The origin of the receptors is a human donor with COVID-19, enrolled during active disease. The donor label of this sample is uncertain. Both conserved end residues are part of each CDR3. Fields, in order: clone size, D gene, J gene, V gene, CDR3 protein, CDR3 DNA. D genes are given only for firm matches. Some rows have no size entry. The others give once, few or many, or a class for an expanded clone.

- | - | TRBJ1-4 | TRBV28 | CASRRRQGNEKLFF | TGTGCCAGCAGACGTCGCCAGGGGAATGAAAAACTGTTTTTT
- | TRBD2 | TRBJ2-7 | TRBV9 | CASSVVYERERYEQYF | TGTGCCAGCAGCGTAGTTTACGAGCGGGAGAGGTACGAGCAGTACTTC
- | - | TRBJ2-2 | TRBV15 | CATSSGNRQLGELFF | TGTGCCACCAGCAGTGGGAACCGACAGTTGGGGGAGCTGTTTTTT
once | TRBD1 | TRBJ1-2 | TRBV3-1/TRBV3-2 | CASSQVPDRGSGYTF | TGTGCCAGCAGCCAAGTTCCGGACAGGGGGTCTGGCTACACCTTC
- | - | TRBJ1-5 | TRBV19 | CASSISREGQPQHF | TGTGCCAGTAGTATTAGCAGGGAGGGCCAGCCCCAGCATTTT
- | - | TRBJ1-6 | TRBV13 | CASSFGQTSGSPLHF | TGTGCCAGCAGCTTTGGACAGACCTCTGGTTCACCCCTCCACTTT
once | TRBD1 | TRBJ2-3 | TRBV5-1 | CASSLNFPGQGSTDTQYF | TGCGCCAGCAGCCTCAATTTTCCGGGACAGGGTAGCACAGATACGCAGTATTTT
- | - | TRBJ2-3 | TRBV11-2 | CASLHGSTDTQYF | TGTGCCAGCCTTCACGGTAGCACAGATACGCAGTATTTT
once | TRBD1 | TRBJ1-2 | TRBV6-4 | CASSDGRGLGYTF | TGTGCCAGCAGTGACGGCAGGGGGCTTGGCTACACCTTC
- | TRBD2 | TRBJ2-7 | TRBV3-1/TRBV3-2 | CASSRGTTSGLSSYEQYF | TGTGCCAGCAGCCGCGGCACGACTAGCGGATTAAGCTCCTACGAGCAGTACTTC
- | TRBD1 | TRBJ2-5 | TRBV12-3/TRBV12-4 | CASSLVDRGFQYF | TGTGCCAGCAGTTTGGTGGACAGGGGGTTCCAGTACTTC
- | TRBD1 | TRBJ1-1 | TRBV24-1 | CATSEQRAGQENTEAFF | TGTGCCACCAGTGAACAAAGGGCGGGACAGGAGAACACTGAAGCTTTCTTT
- | - | TRBJ2-7 | TRBV19 | CASSRLGASGYEQYF | TGTGCCAGTAGTCGACTGGGGGCGAGTGGCTACGAGCAGTACTTC
- | - | TRBJ2-7 | TRBV9 | CASSVFDKSYEQYF | TGTGCCAGCAGCGTATTCGACAAATCCTACGAGCAGTACTTC
- | - | TRBJ1-4 | TRBV27 | CASSLSGGYLAELFF | TGTGCCAGCAGTTTATCAGGGGGATACCTTGCGGAACTGTTTTTT
- | - | TRBJ1-1 | TRBV5-6 | CASSSGMSNTEAFF | TGTGCCAGCAGCTCCGGGATGTCGAACACTGAAGCTTTCTTT
- | TRBD1 | TRBJ1-5 | TRBV6-2/TRBV6-3 | CASSYDRDREWPQHF | TGTGCCAGCAGTTACGATCGGGACAGGGAGTGGCCCCAGCATTTT
few | TRBD1 | TRBJ1-2 | TRBV3-1/TRBV3-2 | CASSPTDRGYGYTF | TGTGCCAGCAGCCCAACTGACAGGGGGTATGGCTACACCTTC
- | TRBD2 | TRBJ2-7 | TRBV6-2/TRBV6-3 | CASSTGLAGPYEQYF | TGTGCCAGCAGCACAGGACTAGCGGGGCCCTACGAGCAGTACTTC
- | TRBD2 | TRBJ2-2 | TRBV6-2/TRBV6-3 | CASSYAGTTNTGELFF | TGTGCCAGCAGTTACGCCGGGACTACGAACACCGGGGAGCTGTTTTTT
once | - | TRBJ1-5 | TRBV4-3 | CASSQDARSNQPQHF | TGCGCCAGCAGCCAAGATGCCAGGAGCAATCAGCCCCAGCATTTT
few | - | TRBJ2-1 | TRBV13 | CASSLMVSLGGSYNEQFF | TGTGCCAGCAGCTTAATGGTTAGTTTGGGGGGTTCCTACAATGAGCAGTTCTTC
- | TRBD2 | TRBJ2-3 | TRBV14 | CASSQAQRGGLRADTQYF | TGTGCCAGCAGCCAAGCCCAACGGGGGGGGCTGAGGGCAGATACGCAGTATTTT
- | TRBD1 | TRBJ2-2 | TRBV12-5 | CASGLGQGDTGELFF | TGTGCTAGTGGTTTGGGACAGGGGGACACCGGGGAGCTGTTTTTT
- | - | TRBJ1-4 | TRBV3-1/TRBV3-2 | CASSQGGMNWGVPEKLFF | TGTGCCAGCAGCCAAGGTGGGATGAATTGGGGGGTTCCTGAAAAACTGTTTTTT
- | TRBD2 | TRBJ2-1 | TRBV13 | CASSSETLTSGTSDEQFF | TGTGCCAGCAGCTCCGAAACCCTCACTAGCGGGACATCCGATGAGCAGTTCTTC
- | TRBD2 | TRBJ2-7 | TRBV6-5 | CASKEGGPYEQYF | TGTGCCAGCAAGGAGGGAGGGCCCTACGAGCAGTACTTC
- | TRBD1 | TRBJ1-4 | TRBV9 | CASSQTGADEKLFF | TGTGCCAGCAGCCAGACAGGGGCGGATGAAAAACTGTTTTTT
- | TRBD1 | TRBJ1-5 | TRBV3-1/TRBV3-2 | CASSQDLTGNQPQHF | TGTGCCAGCAGCCAAGATCTGACAGGGAATCAGCCCCAGCATTTT
- | - | TRBJ1-3 | TRBV19 | CASNPMSSGNTIYF | TGTGCCAGCAACCCGATGAGCTCTGGAAACACCATATATTTT